The rows below give T cell receptor beta chains drawn from one sample of a study of T cell repertoires in cytomegalovirus infection. TCRdb redid the calling of the reads with MiXCR, one entry per CDR3 protein. Of under 300,000 distinct CDR3 sequences listed, more than 15% are singletons. Sequenced sample: CD8+ T cells from PBMCs. The receptor set was obtained from a human donor in good health (CMV status not recorded). Some clones in this sample may be carry-over from other donors' samples. CDR3s include the opening cysteine and the closing phenylalanine or tryptophan. The order of the fields is CDR3 protein, CDR3 length, V gene, J gene.

CASRATGQGAGEETQYF,17,TRBV12-3/TRBV12-4,TRBJ2-5
CASSRTGGHGTDTQYF,16,TRBV7-6,TRBJ2-3
CASGFPQGSNQPQHF,15,TRBV12-5,TRBJ1-5
CASSQGPGNTEAFF,14,TRBV14,TRBJ1-1
CASRTGREQYF,11,TRBV27,TRBJ2-7
CASSLGLATLEQYF,14,TRBV5-5,TRBJ2-7
CASGFSTKGDTEAFF,15,TRBV12-5,TRBJ1-1
CASSQEGRGAGLAYEQFF,18,TRBV4-2,TRBJ2-1
CASSLATPPGGNEQYF,16,TRBV27,TRBJ2-7
CASSARTAEQFF,12,TRBV27,TRBJ2-1
CASIPTGTYTDTQYF,15,TRBV5-6,TRBJ2-3
CASGWGQGDQAFF,13,TRBV28,TRBJ1-1
CASLWEGEETQYF,13,TRBV7-9,TRBJ2-5
CASSVVGGTTDTQYF,15,TRBV9,TRBJ2-3
CASSEGQENTEAFF,14,TRBV2,TRBJ1-1
CASSLNAGTPYEQYF,15,TRBV28,TRBJ2-7
CASSRSRGTDTQYF,14,TRBV7-6,TRBJ2-3
CASNIPEEGSEAFF,14,TRBV19,TRBJ1-1
CASTTGRQFF,10,TRBV2,TRBJ2-1
CASSWGRFNSPLHF,14,TRBV6-2/TRBV6-3,TRBJ1-6
CASSPRAGGNTGELFF,16,TRBV28,TRBJ2-2
CASSPRAGQVGWNYGYTF,18,TRBV7-6,TRBJ1-2
CASTGDSQFYGYTF,14,TRBV2,TRBJ1-2